This T cell receptor beta chain was captured in a study of patients and donors after allogeneic stem cell transplantation. The V end was cut by 6 bases, the J end by 0 bases, with 11 bases between. The CDR3 length is 14 residues. Germline CDR1 and CDR2: LGHNA and YNFKEQ. One entry per CDR3 protein results from TCRdb running MiXCR on the RT-PCR reads. The table records some 960,000 distinct CDR3 sequences, roughly 18% of them present only once. The origin of this receptor is a human donor who was either an allogeneic HSCT recipient or a stem cell or donor lymphocyte infusion donor (not recorded which). It is not recorded whose cells these are; they may come from a transplant donor. This chain connects TRBV4-2 to TRBJ1-2, with unresolved D. Specimen: blood, either unsorted or a sorted T cell fraction (not recorded which). In DNA, the CDR3 is TGTGCCAGCAGAAAAAGACAAACTAACTATGGCTACACCTTC. This encodes CASRKRQTNYGYTF.